Shown below are 27 T cell receptor beta chains from a single sample sequenced in a study of cytomegalovirus exposure and HLA in healthy donors. The PCR was carried out with 60 Vbeta primers and 13 Jbeta primers. TCRdb keeps only in-frame clones here, not all; method: immunoSEQ multiplex PCR. In the table there are 150,000 to 180,000 clones, around three quarters of which are singletons. The sequenced material came from PBMCs. The receptors shown here come from a woman aged 40 to 50 in good health and CMV-seronegative.

This chain connects TRBV25-1 to TRBJ2-2, with 9 bases matching TRBD1. Germline values: CDR1 MGHDK, CDR2 SYGVNS. With V trimmed by 6 bases and J by 4 bases, 12 bases remained unmatched. The CDR3 is 17 amino acids. The CDR3 DNA follows: TGTGCCAGCAGGCCTTCGCCGGGACAGGGATCCACCGGGGAGCTGTTTTTT. It is translated as CASRPSPGQGSTGELFF. Based on the CDR3 plus reference TRBV25-1 and TRBJ2-2, the full variable domain is EADIYQTPRYLVIGTGKKITLECSQTMGHDKMYWYQQDPGMELHLIHYSYGVNSTEKGDLSSESTVSRIRTEHFPLTLESARPSHTSQYLCASRPSPGQGSTGELFFGEGSRLTVL.

The CDR3 DNA is TGTGCCAGCAGTCCAGGGGGATACGGCACTGAAGCTTTCTTT. This sequence encodes CASSPGGYGTEAFF. The chain links TRBV27 to TRBJ1-1, with TRBD1 matching over 7 bases. V lost 5 bases to trimming and J lost 4 bases; unmatched junction nucleotides: 7. Germline CDR1 MNHEY, CDR2 SMNVEV (reference sequence). The CDR3 has 14 residues.

Of note for this clone: A read error may produce the germline difference seen at one junction end. The V gene is TRBV2, the J gene TRBJ1-4; 7 bases line up with TRBD1. CDR3 size: 13 residues. CDR1 and CDR2 (germline): SNHLY, FYNNEI. For the CDR3, the DNA is TGTGCCAGCAGCGTCCTCCCGGGACAGACTTCGGCATTT. This codes for CASSVLPGQTSAF.

The J gene is TRBJ1-2, the V gene TRBV6-5, with TRBD1 matching 8 bases. The CDR3 runs 15 residues. Germline V lookup: CDR1 MNHEY, CDR2 SVGAGI. The ends lost 2 bases at V and 4 bases at J; junction bases unmatched: 6. CDR3 protein: CASSYQGAASYGYTF. In DNA, the CDR3 is TGTGCCAGCAGTTACCAGGGGGCGGCGAGCTATGGCTACACCTTC.

This chain connects TRBV6-1 to TRBJ2-1, with D perhaps matching TRBD2 (5 bases). Germline lookup yields CDR1 MNHNS and CDR2 SASEGT. V dropped 8 bases and J dropped 8 bases, with 22 bases sitting between them. The CDR3 has 15 residues. CDR3 residues: CASQPHPRGVDEQFF. CDR3 bases: TGTGCCAGCCAACCCCACCCCCGGGGAGTGGATGAGCAGTTCTTC.

The V gene is TRBV28, the J gene TRBJ1-6; D is undetermined. The CDR3 runs 12 residues. The germline gives CDR1 MDHEN, CDR2 SYDVKM. Trimming pared 2 bases from V and 7 bases from J, leaving 3 bases between. The CDR3 nucleotides read TGTGCCAGCAGTTTAGCGAATTCACCCCTCCACTTT. It codes for CASSLANSPLHF.

J is TRBJ1-2 and V is TRBV19, with D maybe TRBD1 (6 bases). V was trimmed by 5 bases and J by 7 bases, leaving 11 bases between them. The germline gives CDR1 LNHDA, CDR2 SQIVND (reference sequence). The CDR3 sequence is 12 residues long. CDR3: CASSWGHSGYTF. In nucleotides, the CDR3 is TGTGCCAGTAGTTGGGGGCATAGTGGCTACACCTTC.

J is TRBJ2-7 and V is TRBV7-8, with no clear D. The CDR3 is 12 residues long. CDR1 and CDR2 from the germline V gene are SGHVS and FQNEAQ. V was pared by 5 bases and J by 6 bases, with 11 bases between. The CDR3 nucleotides are TGTGCCAGCAGCGCGAGTGGGCCCGAGCAGTACTTC. This encodes CASSASGPEQYF. The entire variable domain, with the rest obtained from reference TRBV7-8 and TRBJ2-7, is as follows: GAGVSQSPRYKVAKRGQDVALRCDPISGHVSLFWYQQALGQGPEFLTYFQNEAQLDKSGLPSDRFFAERPEGSVSTLKIQRTQQEDSAVYLCASSASGPEQYFGPGTRLTVT.

The CDR3 coding sequence is TGCGCCAGCAGCCCGGAGGACAGTACCTACGAGCAGTACTTC. This gives the protein CASSPEDSTYEQYF. The chain couples TRBV4-1 to TRBJ2-7; D perhaps matches TRBD1 (6 bases). The V gene's germline CDR1 is MGHRA and CDR2 YSYEKL. This CDR3 contains 14 residues. The V and J ends lost 4 bases and 2 bases respectively, with 12 bases between them.

The J gene is TRBJ2-1, the V gene TRBV7-9; D unresolved. The CDR3 sequence is 15 residues long. Trimming stripped 0 bases from V and 5 bases from J, with 11 bases between. CDR1 and CDR2 (germline): SEHNR, FQNEAQ (reference sequence). The CDR3 bases are TGTGCCAGCAGCTTAGCCGCCCTAGATGACAATGAGCAGTTCTTC. Translating it yields CASSLAALDDNEQFF. Full variable domain (rest looked up from reference TRBV7-9 and TRBJ2-1): DTGVSQNPRHKITKRGQNVTFRCDPISEHNRLYWYRQTLGQGPEFLTYFQNEAQLEKSRLLSDRFSAERPKGSFSTLEIQRTEQGDSAMYLCASSLAALDDNEQFFGPGTRLTVL.

In this sample, this clone turned up a few times. The gene calls are TRBV4-2 and TRBJ2-2; TRBD2 aligns across 9 bases. Germline CDR1 and CDR2: LGHNA and YNFKEQ. CDR3 length equals 16 residues. J gave up 3 bases and V 1 base, and 3 bases lay outside the gene matches. The CDR3, as DNA: TGTGCCAGCAGCCAAGCTTCTAGCGGGGACACCGGGGAGCTGTTTTTT. The encoded protein is CASSQASSGDTGELFF.

In DNA, the CDR3 is TGTGCCAGCAGTTACTCGAGAGTAGAGGCCACCGGGGAGCTGTTTTTT. Translation: CASSYSRVEATGELFF. V gene TRBV6-5 combines with J gene TRBJ2-2; D ambiguous. Germline-derived CDR1 and CDR2 are MNHEY and SVGAGI. V lost 0 bases and J lost 4, with 12 bases in between. This CDR3 has 16 amino acids.

This chain uses TRBV7-2 with TRBJ2-5; 8 bases align to TRBD2. With V trimmed by 1 base and J by 4 bases, 5 bases remained unmatched. The CDR3 runs to 15 residues. Germline V CDR1 and CDR2: SGHTA, FQGNSA. CDR3 residues: CASSLVVAGGETQYF. CDR3 sequence (DNA): TGTGCCAGCAGCTTAGTAGTGGCGGGGGGAGAGACCCAGTACTTC.

The rearrangement links TRBV27 to TRBJ2-1, with 8 positions matching TRBD1. In germline, CDR1 is MNHEY, CDR2 SMNVEV (reference sequence). With 5 bases clipped from V and 0 bases from J, the junction kept 12 bases outside the gene matches. The CDR3 length is 18 residues. The CDR3: CASSGQGAGSTSYNEQFF. The CDR3 DNA follows: TGTGCCAGCAGTGGTCAGGGGGCGGGTTCGACCTCCTACAATGAGCAGTTCTTC.

This chain connects TRBV10-2 to TRBJ2-1; 12 bases align to TRBD2. Germline V gene lookup returns CDR1 WSHSY and CDR2 SAAADI. Trimming cost V 6 bases and J 0 bases; bases outside gene matches: 0. This CDR3 has 15 residues. The CDR3 bases are TGCGCCAGCAGGACTAGCGGGAGCTCCTACAATGAGCAGTTCTTC. Protein sequence: CASRTSGSSYNEQFF.

This chain's CDR3 is CASSSRQGAGYTF. In DNA, the CDR3 is TGTGCCAGCAGTTCGCGACAGGGGGCCGGCTACACCTTC. The chain has TRBV28 and TRBJ1-2, with 10 bases identical to TRBD1. Germline V gene lookup returns CDR1 MDHEN and CDR2 SYDVKM. CDR3 length: 13 amino acids. V lost 4 bases and J lost 8; bases outside the gene matches: 4.

This clone was detected once. The chain is built from TRBV11-3 and TRBJ1-1, with D hard to call. Germline CDR1 is SGHNT and CDR2 is YENEEA. This CDR3 is 13 amino acids long. With 4 bases removed from V and 0 bases from J, the gap between germline ends came to 6 bases. As DNA, the CDR3 is TGTGCCAGCAGCTACAGTATGAACACTGAAGCTTTCTTT. Its protein product is CASSYSMNTEAFF.

This chain uses TRBV7-6 with TRBJ2-5, with 10 bases identical to TRBD1. V was pared by 7 bases and J by 5 bases, with 7 bases of the junction left unmatched. The CDR3 contains 14 residues. Per the germline V gene, CDR1 is SGHVS and CDR2 is FNYEAQ. The CDR3 protein is CASTPGQGLETQYF. The CDR3 DNA reads as TGTGCCAGCACCCCGGGACAGGGGTTGGAGACCCAGTACTTC.

V gene TRBV7-2 combines with J gene TRBJ1-2; 8 bases match TRBD1. The CDR3 has 15 residues. From germline, CDR1 is SGHTA and CDR2 FQGNSA. V shed 0 bases, J shed 1 base, and the junction held 1 base outside the gene matches. CDR3 residues: CASSLATGVNYGYTF. The CDR3, as DNA: TGTGCCAGCAGCTTAGCGACAGGGGTTAACTATGGCTACACCTTC.

This clone was seen more than once but under ten times. The chain uses TRBV2 and TRBJ2-1, with D perhaps matching TRBD2 (6 bases). CDR3 length: 16 amino acids. V lost 6 bases and J 5 bases, leaving 20 bases between the germline ends. The V gene's germline CDR1 is SNHLY and CDR2 FYNNEI. The CDR3 protein is CASRLPTSTRNNEQFF. The CDR3 bases are TGTGCCAGCAGACTTCCGACTAGTACAAGGAACAATGAGCAGTTCTTC.

The chain uses TRBV30 and TRBJ2-7, with D possibly TRBD1 on 6 matching bases. Per the germline V gene, CDR1 is GTSNPN and CDR2 is SVGIG (reference sequence). The CDR3 covers 13 residues. V lost 3 bases and J lost 7, with 16 bases in between. The CDR3 region is CAWSVGAREEQYF. The CDR3 coding sequence is TGTGCCTGGAGCGTGGGGGCGAGAGAAGAGCAGTACTTC.

The V gene is TRBV19, the J gene TRBJ2-7, with D tentatively TRBD2 (5 bases). Germline loops: CDR1 LNHDA, CDR2 SQIVND (reference sequence). V was shortened by 3 bases and J by 2 bases, with 14 bases between the two germline ends. The CDR3 has 15 amino acids. CDR3 amino acids: CASSIPGLGTYEQYF. The CDR3 DNA sequence: TGTGCCAGTAGTATCCCCGGACTGGGAACCTACGAGCAGTACTTC.

The V gene is TRBV6-4, the J gene TRBJ2-1, with D maybe TRBD2 (6 bases). Deletions cut 3 bases from V and 10 bases from J, with 13 bases between. The CDR3 length is 13 residues. Per the germline V gene, CDR1 is MRHNA and CDR2 is SNTAGT. For the CDR3, the DNA is TGTGCCAGCAGTGAATCTCCGGGACTCGAGCAGTTCTTC. It codes for CASSESPGLEQFF.

The V call is TRBV5-1, the J call TRBJ1-2; 10 bases agree with TRBD1. Germline CDR1 is SGHRS and CDR2 is YFSETQ. The CDR3 is 13 residues long. The ends lost 4 bases at V and 6 bases at J; junction bases unmatched: 3. As DNA, the CDR3 is TGCGCCAGCAGCCCGGGACAGGGGAATGGCTACACCTTC. It codes for CASSPGQGNGYTF.

V is TRBV5-6 and J is TRBJ2-2; D unresolved. Trimming shortened V by 1 base and J by 1 base, and 14 bases separated the two germline ends. Germline CDR1 reads SGHDT; CDR2 reads YYEEEE. The length of the CDR3 is 17 residues. The CDR3: CASSLTRLKRNTGELFF. In nucleotides, the CDR3 is TGTGCCAGCAGCTTGACCAGATTGAAAAGGAACACCGGGGAGCTGTTTTTT.

The rearrangement links TRBV28 to TRBJ1-5; weak D call: TRBD1 (6 bases). V gave up 6 bases and J gave up 5 bases, with 14 bases separating them. Germline CDR1 and CDR2: MDHEN and SYDVKM. The CDR3 extends over 14 amino acids. The CDR3 here is CASSLTGTYQPQHF. CDR3 sequence (DNA): TGTGCCAGCAGCCTTACAGGGACCTATCAGCCCCAGCATTTT.

This chain links TRBV5-1 with TRBJ1-4, with a weak D call TRBD1 (6 bases). CDR1 SGHRS and CDR2 YFSETQ come from the germline V gene. V dropped 2 bases and J dropped 7 bases, with 21 bases sitting between them. This CDR3 region has 17 residues. This CDR3 is CASSLYPPAGVGEKLFF. Here the CDR3 DNA reads TGCGCCAGCAGCTTATACCCCCCCGCAGGGGTAGGTGAAAAACTGTTTTTT.